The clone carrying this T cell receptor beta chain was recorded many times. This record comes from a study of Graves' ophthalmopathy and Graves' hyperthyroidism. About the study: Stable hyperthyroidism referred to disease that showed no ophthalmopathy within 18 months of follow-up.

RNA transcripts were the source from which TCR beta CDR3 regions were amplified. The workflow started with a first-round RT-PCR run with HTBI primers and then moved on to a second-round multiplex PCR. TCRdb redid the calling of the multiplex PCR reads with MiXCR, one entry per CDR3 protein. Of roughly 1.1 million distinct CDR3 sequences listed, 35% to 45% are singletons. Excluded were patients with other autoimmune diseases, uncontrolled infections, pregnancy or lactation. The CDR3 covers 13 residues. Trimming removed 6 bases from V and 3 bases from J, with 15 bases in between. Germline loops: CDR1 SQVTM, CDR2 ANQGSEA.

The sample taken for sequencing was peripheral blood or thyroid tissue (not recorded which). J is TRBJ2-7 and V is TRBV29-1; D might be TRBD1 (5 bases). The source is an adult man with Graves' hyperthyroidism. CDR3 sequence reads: CSVMVTANYEQYF. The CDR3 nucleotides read TGCAGCGTGATGGTGACAGCGAACTACGAGCAGTACTTC.